This T cell receptor (beta chain) is drawn from a study of metastatic and nonmetastatic thyroid tumors. About the research overall: Across peripheral blood and tumor or nodule tissue samples taken from malignant and benign thyroid patients, the repertoires were compared with one another.

Study-level points and caveats: According to reports, the diversity of TCR beta was significantly higher in malignant thyroid tumors than in benign nodules, and this held in both blood and tumor samples.

This clone was seen ten or more times. The target antigen is unknown. MiXCR reprocessed the PCR reads for TCRdb. This sample has about 20,000 clones, with roughly 29% found just once. Trimming took off 3 bases at V and 5 bases at J, with 8 bases between the two ends. The CDR3 runs 13 residues. Germline lookup yields CDR1 KGHSH and CDR2 LQKENI. Patients were all untreated before their thyroid surgery. The sequenced sample consisted of tumor tissue. This clonotype was obtained from a male donor with papillary thyroid cancer or a benign thyroid nodule (not recorded which). Some clones in this sample may be carry-over from other donors' samples. The rearrangement joins TRBV18 to TRBJ2-1, with D possibly being TRBD2 (6 bases). CDR3 amino acids: CASSPWEDNEQFF. CDR3 sequence (DNA): TGTGCCAGCTCACCTTGGGAGGACAATGAGCAGTTCTTC.